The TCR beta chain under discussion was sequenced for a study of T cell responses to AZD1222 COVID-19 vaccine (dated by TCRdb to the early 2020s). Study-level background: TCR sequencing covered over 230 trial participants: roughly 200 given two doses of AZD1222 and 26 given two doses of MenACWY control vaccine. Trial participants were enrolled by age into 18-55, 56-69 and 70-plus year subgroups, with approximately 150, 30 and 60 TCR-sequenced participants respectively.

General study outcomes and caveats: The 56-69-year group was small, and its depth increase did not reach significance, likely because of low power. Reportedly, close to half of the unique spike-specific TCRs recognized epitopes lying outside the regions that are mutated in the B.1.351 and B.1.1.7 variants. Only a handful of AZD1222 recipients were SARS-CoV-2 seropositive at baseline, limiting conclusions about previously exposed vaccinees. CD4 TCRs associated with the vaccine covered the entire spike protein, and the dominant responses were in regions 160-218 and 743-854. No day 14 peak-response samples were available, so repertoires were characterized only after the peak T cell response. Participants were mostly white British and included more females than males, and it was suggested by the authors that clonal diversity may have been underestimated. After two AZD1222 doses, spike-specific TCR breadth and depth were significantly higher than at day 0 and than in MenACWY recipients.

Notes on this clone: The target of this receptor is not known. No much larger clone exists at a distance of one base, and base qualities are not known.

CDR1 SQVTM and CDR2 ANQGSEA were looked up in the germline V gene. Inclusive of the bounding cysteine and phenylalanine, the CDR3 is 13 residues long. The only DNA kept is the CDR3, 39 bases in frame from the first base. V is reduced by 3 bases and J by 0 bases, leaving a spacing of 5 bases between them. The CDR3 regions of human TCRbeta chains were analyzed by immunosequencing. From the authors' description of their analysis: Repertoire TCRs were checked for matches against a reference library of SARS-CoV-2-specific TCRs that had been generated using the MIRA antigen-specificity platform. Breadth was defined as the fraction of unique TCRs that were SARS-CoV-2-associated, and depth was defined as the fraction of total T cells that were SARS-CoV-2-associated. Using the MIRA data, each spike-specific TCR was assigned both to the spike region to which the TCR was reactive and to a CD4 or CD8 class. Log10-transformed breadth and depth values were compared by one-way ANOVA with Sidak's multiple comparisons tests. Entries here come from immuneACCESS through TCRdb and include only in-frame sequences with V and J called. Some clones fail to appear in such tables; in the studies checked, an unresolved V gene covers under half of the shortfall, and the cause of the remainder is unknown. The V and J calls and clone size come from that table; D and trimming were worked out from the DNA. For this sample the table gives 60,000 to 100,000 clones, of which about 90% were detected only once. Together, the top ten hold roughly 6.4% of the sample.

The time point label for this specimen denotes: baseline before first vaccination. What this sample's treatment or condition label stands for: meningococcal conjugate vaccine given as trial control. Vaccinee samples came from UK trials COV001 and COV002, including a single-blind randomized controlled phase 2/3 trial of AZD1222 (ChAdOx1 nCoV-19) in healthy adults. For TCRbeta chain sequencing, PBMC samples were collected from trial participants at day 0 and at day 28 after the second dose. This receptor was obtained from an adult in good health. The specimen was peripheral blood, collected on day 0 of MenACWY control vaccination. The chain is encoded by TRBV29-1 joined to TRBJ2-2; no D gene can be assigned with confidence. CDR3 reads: CSVDDANTGELFF. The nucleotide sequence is TGCAGCGTTGACGACGCGAACACCGGGGAGCTGTTTTTT.